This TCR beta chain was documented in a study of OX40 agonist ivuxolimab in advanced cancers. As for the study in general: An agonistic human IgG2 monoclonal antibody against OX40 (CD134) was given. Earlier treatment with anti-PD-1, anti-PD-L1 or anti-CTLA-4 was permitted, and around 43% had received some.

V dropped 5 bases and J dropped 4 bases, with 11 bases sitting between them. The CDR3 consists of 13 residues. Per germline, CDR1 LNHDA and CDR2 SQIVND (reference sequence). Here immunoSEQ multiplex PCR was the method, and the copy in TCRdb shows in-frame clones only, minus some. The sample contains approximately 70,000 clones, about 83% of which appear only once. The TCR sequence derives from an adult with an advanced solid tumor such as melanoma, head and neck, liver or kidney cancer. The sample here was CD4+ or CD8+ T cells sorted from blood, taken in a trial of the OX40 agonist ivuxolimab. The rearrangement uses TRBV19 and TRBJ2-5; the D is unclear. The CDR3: CASSSPPGETQYF. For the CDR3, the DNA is TGTGCCAGTAGTTCCCCCCCCGGAGAGACCCAGTACTTC.